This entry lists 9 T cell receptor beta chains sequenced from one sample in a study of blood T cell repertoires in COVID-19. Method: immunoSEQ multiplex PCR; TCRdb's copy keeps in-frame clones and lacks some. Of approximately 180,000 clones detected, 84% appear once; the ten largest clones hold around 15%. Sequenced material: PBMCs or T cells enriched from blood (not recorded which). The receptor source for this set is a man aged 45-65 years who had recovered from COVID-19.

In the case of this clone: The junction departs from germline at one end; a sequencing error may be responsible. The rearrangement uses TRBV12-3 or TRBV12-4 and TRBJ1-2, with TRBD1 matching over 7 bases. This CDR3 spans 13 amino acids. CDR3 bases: TGTGCCAGCAGCTTAGACAGGGTGCGTGGCTACACCTTC. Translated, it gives CASSLDRVRGYTF.

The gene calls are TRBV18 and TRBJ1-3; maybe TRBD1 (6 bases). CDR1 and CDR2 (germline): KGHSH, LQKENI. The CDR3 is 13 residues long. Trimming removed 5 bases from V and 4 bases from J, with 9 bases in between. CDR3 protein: CASSSDRGNTIYF. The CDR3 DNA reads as TGTGCCAGCTCATCAGACAGGGGAAACACCATATATTTT.

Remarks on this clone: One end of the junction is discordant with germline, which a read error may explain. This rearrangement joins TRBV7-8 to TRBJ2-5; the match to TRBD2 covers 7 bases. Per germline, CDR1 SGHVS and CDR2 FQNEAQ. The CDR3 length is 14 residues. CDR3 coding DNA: TGTGCCAGCAGCCCGGGACTATCAAGAGAGGCCCAGTACTTC. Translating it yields CASSPGLSREAQYF.

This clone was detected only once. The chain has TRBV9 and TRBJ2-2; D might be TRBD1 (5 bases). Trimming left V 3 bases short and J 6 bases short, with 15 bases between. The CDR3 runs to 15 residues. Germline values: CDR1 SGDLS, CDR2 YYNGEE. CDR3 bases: TGTGCCAGCAGCGCAACGTCAGGGTCACCCGGGGAGCTGTTTTTT. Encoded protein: CASSATSGSPGELFF. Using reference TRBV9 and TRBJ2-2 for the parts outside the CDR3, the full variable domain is DSGVTQTPKHLITATGQRVTLRCSPRSGDLSVYWYQQSLDQGLQFLIQYYNGEERAKGNILERFSAQQFPDLHSELNLSSLELGDSALYFCASSATSGSPGELFFGEGSRLTVL.

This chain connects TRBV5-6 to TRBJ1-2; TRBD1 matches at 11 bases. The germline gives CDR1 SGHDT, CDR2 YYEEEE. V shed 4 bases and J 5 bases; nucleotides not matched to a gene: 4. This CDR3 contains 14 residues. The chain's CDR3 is CASSRTGGGYGYTF. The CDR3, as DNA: TGTGCCAGCAGCCGGACAGGGGGCGGGTATGGCTACACCTTC.

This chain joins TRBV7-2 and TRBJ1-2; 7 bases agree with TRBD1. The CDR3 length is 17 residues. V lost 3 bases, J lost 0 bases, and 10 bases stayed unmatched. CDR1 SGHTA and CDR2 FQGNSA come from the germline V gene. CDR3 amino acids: CASSFRQGPEANYGYTF. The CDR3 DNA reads TGTGCCAGCAGCTTCCGACAGGGTCCGGAAGCTAACTATGGCTACACCTTC.

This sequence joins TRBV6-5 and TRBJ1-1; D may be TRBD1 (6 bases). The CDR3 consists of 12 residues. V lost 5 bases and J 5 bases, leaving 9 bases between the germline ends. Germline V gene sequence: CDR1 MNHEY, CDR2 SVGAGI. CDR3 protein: CASSQGWTEAFF. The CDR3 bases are TGTGCCAGCAGTCAGGGGTGGACTGAAGCTTTCTTT.

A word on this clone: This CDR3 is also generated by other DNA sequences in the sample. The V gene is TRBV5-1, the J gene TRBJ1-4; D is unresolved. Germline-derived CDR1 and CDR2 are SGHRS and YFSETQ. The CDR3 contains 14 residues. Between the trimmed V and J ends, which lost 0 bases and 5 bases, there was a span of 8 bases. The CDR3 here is CASSLGQINEKLFF. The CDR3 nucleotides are TGCGCCAGCAGCTTGGGGCAGATAAATGAAAAACTGTTTTTT.

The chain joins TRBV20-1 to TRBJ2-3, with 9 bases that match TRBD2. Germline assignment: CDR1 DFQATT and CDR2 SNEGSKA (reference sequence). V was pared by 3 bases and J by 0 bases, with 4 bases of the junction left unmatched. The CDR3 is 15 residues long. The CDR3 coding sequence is TGCAGTGCTAGTTATAGCGGGGGTAGCACAGATACGCAGTATTTT. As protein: CSASYSGGSTDTQYF.